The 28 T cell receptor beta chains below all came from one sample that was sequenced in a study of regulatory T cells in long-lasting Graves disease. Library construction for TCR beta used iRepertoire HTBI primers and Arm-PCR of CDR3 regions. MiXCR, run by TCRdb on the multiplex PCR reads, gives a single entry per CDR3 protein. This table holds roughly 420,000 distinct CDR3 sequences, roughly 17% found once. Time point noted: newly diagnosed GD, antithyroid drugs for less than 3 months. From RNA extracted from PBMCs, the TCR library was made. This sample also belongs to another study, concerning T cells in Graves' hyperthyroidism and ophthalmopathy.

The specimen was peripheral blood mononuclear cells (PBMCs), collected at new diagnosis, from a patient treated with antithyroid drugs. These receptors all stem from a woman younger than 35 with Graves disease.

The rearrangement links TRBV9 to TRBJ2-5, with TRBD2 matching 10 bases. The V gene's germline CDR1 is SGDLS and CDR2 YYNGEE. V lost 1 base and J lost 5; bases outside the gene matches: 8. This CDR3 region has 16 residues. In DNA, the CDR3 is TGTGCCAGCAGCGTAAGGTCCCCAGCGGGAGGGGAGACCCAGTACTTC. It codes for CASSVRSPAGGETQYF.

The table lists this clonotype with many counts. CDR3 region: CASIGGDSYEQYF. DNA for the CDR3: TGTGCCAGCATTGGAGGGGACTCCTACGAGCAGTACTTC. The V call is TRBV2, the J call TRBJ2-7; D is possibly TRBD2 (6 bases). Trimming removed 7 bases from V and 0 bases from J, with 10 bases in between. Germline lookup yields CDR1 SNHLY and CDR2 FYNNEI. CDR3 length: 13 amino acids.

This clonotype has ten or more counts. The CDR3 region has the DNA TGCAGTGCTAGTCGGCAGGGGCGCCGGTATGGCTACACCTTC. It is translated as CSASRQGRRYGYTF. This chain links TRBV20-1 with TRBJ1-2, with D perhaps matching TRBD1 (6 bases). The CDR3 extends over 14 amino acids. Looked up from germline, CDR1 is DFQATT and CDR2 is SNEGSKA (reference sequence). V shed 3 bases and J shed 5 bases, with 16 bases lying between them.

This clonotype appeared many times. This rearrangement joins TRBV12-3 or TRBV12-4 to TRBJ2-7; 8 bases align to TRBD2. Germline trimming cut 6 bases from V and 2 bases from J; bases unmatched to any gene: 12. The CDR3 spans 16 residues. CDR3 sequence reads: CASSPAGSSGPYEQYF. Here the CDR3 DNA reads TGTGCCAGCAGCCCAGCTGGGTCTAGCGGGCCCTACGAGCAGTACTTC.

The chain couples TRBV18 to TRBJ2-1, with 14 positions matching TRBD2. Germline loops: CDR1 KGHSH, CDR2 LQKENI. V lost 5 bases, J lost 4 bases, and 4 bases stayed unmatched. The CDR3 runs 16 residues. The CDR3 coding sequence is TGTGCCAGCTCAGTCGGGACTAGCGGGAGTTACAATGAGCAGTTCTTC. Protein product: CASSVGTSGSYNEQFF.

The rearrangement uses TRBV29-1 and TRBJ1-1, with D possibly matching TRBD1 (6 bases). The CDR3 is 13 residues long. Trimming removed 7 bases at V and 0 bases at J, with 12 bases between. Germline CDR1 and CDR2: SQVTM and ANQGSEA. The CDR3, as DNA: TGCAGCGGGGAGGGGGGAATGAACACTGAAGCTTTCTTT. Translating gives CSGEGGMNTEAFF.

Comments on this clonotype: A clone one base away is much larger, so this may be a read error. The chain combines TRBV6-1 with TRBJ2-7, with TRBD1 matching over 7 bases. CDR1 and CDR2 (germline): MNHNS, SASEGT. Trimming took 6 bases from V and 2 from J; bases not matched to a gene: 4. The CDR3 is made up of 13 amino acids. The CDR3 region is CASRATGPYEQYF. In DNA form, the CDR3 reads TGTGCCAGCAGAGCGACAGGGCCCTACGAGCAGTACTTC.

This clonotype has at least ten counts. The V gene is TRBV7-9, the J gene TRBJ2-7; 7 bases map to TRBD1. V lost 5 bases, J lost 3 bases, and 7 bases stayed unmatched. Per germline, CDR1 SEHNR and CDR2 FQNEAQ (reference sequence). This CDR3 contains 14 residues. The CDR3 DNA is TGTGCCAGCAGCAGTCAGGGACAGAGCTACGAGCAGTACTTC. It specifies CASSSQGQSYEQYF.

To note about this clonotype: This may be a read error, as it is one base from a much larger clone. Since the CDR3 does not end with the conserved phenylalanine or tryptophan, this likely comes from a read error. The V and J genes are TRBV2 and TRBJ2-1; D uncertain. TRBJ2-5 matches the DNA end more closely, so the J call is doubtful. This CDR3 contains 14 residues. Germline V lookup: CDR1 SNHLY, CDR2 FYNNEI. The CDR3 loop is CASSDGRTQETQYL. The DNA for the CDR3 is TGTGCCAGCAGTGATGGCAGGACGCAAGAGACCCAGTACCTC.

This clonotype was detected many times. CDR3 coding DNA: TGCAGTGCTGGCAGGGCGCCGGACTACGAGCAGTACTTC. Residues: CSAGRAPDYEQYF. V and J are TRBV20-1 and TRBJ2-7, with a possible D match to TRBD1 (5 bases). V lost 5 bases, J lost 3 bases, and 14 bases lay in between. The CDR3 has 13 amino acids. The germline gives CDR1 DFQATT, CDR2 SNEGSKA (reference sequence).

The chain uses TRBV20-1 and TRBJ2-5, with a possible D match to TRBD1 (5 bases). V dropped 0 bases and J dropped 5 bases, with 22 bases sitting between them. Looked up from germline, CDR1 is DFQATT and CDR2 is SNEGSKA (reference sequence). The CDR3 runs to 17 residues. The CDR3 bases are TGCAGTGCTAGAGACGGCGTGGGCAGGGTGCGTCGGGAGACCCAGTACTTC. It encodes CSARDGVGRVRRETQYF.

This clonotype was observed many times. The CDR3 DNA is TGTGCCAGCAGCCTAACTAGCGGGAGCTGGAGGGGCAATGAGCAGTTCTTC. Its translation is CASSLTSGSWRGNEQFF. The rearrangement links TRBV11-3 to TRBJ2-1; TRBD2 agrees at 11 bases. The ends lost 5 bases at V and 6 bases at J; junction bases unmatched: 12. The CDR3 runs 17 residues. CDR1 and CDR2 from the germline V gene are SGHNT and YENEEA.

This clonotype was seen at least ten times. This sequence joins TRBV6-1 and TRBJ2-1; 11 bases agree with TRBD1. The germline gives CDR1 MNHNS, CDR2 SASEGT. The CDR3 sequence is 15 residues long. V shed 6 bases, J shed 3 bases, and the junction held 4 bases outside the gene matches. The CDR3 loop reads CASRRDRGNYNEQFF. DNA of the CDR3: TGTGCCAGCAGGCGGGACAGGGGGAACTACAATGAGCAGTTCTTC.

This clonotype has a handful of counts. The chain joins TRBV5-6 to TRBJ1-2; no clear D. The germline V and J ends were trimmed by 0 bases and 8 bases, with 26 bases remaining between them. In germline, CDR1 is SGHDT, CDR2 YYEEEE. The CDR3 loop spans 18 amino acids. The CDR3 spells CASSLGDTRLAQRRGYTF. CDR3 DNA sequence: TGTGCCAGCAGCTTGGGCGACACCAGATTGGCCCAGCGACGGGGCTACACCTTC.

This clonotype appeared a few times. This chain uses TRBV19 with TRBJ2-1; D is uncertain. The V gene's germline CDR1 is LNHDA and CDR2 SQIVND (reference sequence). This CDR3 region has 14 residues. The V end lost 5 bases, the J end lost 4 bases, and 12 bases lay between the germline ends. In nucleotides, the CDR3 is TGTGCCAGTAGTCAAGAACTGTCGTACAATGAGCAGTTCTTC. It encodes CASSQELSYNEQFF.

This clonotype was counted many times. CDR3 nucleotides: TGTGCCAGCAGCTTGGAGCAGGGGGCGCTTGGAGATACGCAGTATTTT. Its protein product is CASSLEQGALGDTQYF. J is TRBJ2-3 and V is TRBV7-2; 8 positions agree with TRBD1. The CDR3 spans 16 residues. V was clipped by 3 bases and J by 5 bases; unmatched bases: 10. Germline CDR1 and CDR2: SGHTA and FQGNSA.

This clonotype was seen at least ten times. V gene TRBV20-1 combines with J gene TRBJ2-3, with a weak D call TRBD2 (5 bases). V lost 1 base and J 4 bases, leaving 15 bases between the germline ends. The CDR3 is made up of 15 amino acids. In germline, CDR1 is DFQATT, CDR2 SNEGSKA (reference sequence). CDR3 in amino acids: CSARAPLGSADTQYF. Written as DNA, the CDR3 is TGCAGTGCTAGAGCCCCCCTAGGGAGCGCAGATACGCAGTATTTT.

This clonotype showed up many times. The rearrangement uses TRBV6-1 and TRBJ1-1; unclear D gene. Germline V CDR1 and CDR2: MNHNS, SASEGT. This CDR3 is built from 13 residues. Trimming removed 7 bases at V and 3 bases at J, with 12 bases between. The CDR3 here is CASNYQPDTEAFF. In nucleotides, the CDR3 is TGTGCCAGCAACTACCAGCCCGACACTGAAGCTTTCTTT.

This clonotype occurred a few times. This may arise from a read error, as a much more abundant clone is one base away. The CDR3 reads CATSRHSDGQFF. Here the CDR3 DNA reads TGTGCCACCAGCAGACATTCTGATGGGCAGTTCTTC. This sequence joins TRBV15 and TRBJ2-1; D gene unclear. Per germline, CDR1 LNHNV and CDR2 YYDKDF (reference sequence). Trimming removed 2 bases from V and 12 bases from J, with 11 bases in between. The CDR3 is 12 amino acids.

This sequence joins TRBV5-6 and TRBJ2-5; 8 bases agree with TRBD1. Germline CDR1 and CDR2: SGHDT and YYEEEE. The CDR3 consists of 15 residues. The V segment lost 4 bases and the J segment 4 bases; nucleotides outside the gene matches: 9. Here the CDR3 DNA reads TGTGCCAGCAGCCTCCCGGGACAGGCCCCAGAGACCCAGTACTTC. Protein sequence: CASSLPGQAPETQYF.

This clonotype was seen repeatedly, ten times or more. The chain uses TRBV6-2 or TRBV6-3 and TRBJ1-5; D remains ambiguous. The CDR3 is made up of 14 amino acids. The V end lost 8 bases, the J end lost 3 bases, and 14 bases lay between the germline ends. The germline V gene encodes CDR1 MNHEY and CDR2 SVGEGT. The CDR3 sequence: CASSRRLNNQPQHF. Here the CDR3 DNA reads TGTGCCAGCTCCCGGAGACTGAACAATCAGCCCCAGCATTTT.

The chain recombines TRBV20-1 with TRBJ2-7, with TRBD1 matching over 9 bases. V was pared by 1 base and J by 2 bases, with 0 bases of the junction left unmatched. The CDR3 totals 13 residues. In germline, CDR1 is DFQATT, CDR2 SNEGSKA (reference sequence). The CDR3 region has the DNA TGCAGTGCTAGAGGGGACAGGGCCTACGAGCAGTACTTC. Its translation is CSARGDRAYEQYF.

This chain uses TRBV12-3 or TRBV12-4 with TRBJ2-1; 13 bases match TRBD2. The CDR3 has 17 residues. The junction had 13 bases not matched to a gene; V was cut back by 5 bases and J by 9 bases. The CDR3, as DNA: TGTGCCAGCAGTCCCCGACTAGCGGGAGGTGAAGTGGCTGAGCAGTTCTTC. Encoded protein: CASSPRLAGGEVAEQFF.

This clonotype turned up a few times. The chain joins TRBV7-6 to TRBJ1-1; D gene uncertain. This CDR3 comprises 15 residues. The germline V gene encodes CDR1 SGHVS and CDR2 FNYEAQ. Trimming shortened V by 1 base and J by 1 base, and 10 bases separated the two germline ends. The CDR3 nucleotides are TGTGCCAGCAGCTTAGTAGCGGCTACGAACACTGAAGCTTTCTTT. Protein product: CASSLVAATNTEAFF.

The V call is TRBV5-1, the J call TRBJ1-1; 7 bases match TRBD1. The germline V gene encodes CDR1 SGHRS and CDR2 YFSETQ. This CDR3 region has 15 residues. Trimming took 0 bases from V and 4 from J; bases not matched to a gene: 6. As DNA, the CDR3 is TGCGCCAGCAGCTTGGAAGGGGGCAGGGGCACTGAAGCTTTCTTT. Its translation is CASSLEGGRGTEAFF.

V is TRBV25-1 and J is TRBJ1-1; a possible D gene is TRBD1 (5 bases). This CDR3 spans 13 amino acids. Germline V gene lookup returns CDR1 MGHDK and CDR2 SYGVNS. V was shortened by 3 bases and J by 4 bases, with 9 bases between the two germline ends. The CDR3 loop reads CASSEWQGTEAFF. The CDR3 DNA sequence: TGTGCCAGCAGTGAGTGGCAGGGCACTGAAGCTTTCTTT.

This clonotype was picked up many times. The CDR3 sequence: CSARGGGHVRYNEQFF. CDR3 DNA: TGCAGTGCTAGGGGGGGGGGCCACGTCAGATACAATGAGCAGTTCTTC. The V and J genes are TRBV20-1 and TRBJ2-1, with D possibly being TRBD2 (7 bases). The CDR3 extends over 16 amino acids. Deletions cut 3 bases from V and 4 bases from J, with 19 bases between. Germline CDR1 reads DFQATT; CDR2 reads SNEGSKA (reference sequence).

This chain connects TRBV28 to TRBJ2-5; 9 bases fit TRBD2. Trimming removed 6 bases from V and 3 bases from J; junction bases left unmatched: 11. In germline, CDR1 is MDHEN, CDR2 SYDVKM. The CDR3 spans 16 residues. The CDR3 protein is CASSLSDRLAEETQYF. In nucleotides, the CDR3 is TGTGCCAGCAGCTTAAGCGACCGACTAGCGGAAGAGACCCAGTACTTC.